A selection of T cell receptor beta chains follows, all from one sample in a study of shared clonotypes between healthy human individuals. Data came from immunoSEQ multiplex PCR; TCRdb stores just in-frame clones and leaves some out. The table lists approximately 2.1 million clones, roughly 93% of them singletons. The sequenced sample was naive CD4+ T cells from PBMCs. These receptors all come from a man younger than 35 in good health. Some clones in this sample may be carry-over from other donors' samples. CDR3s include the opening cysteine and the closing phenylalanine or tryptophan. The order of the fields is J gene, D gene, V gene, clone size, CDR3 protein, CDR3 DNA. D genes are given only for firm matches. Clone size is not always given. Where it is, it says once, few, many or a class for expanded clones.

TRBJ2-5,TRBD2,TRBV28,-,CASSLGGLAGGETQYF,TGTGCCAGCAGTTTAGGAGGACTAGCGGGAGGAGAGACCCAGTACTTC
TRBJ1-1,-,TRBV18,-,CASSPLGAGMNTEAFF,TGTGCCAGCTCACCCCTAGGGGCGGGCATGAACACTGAAGCTTTCTTT
TRBJ1-2,-,TRBV6-1,-,CASTDSYGYTF,TGTGCCAGCACTGACAGCTATGGCTACACCTTC
TRBJ2-7,-,TRBV4-3,-,CASSQEQGAWYEQYF,TGCGCCAGCAGCCAAGAACAGGGAGCTTGGTACGAGCAGTACTTC
TRBJ1-5,-,TRBV6-1,-,CASSEWADLSPQHF,TGTGCCAGCAGTGAATGGGCAGACCTTTCGCCCCAGCATTTT
TRBJ2-7,TRBD1,TRBV27,-,CASSSWDRTYPYEQYF,TGTGCCAGCAGTTCCTGGGACAGAACATACCCCTACGAGCAGTACTTC
TRBJ1-5,-,TRBV30,-,CAWSDLVSQPQHF,TGTGCCTGGAGTGATTTGGTATCTCAGCCCCAGCATTTT
TRBJ1-2,TRBD1,TRBV5-1,-,CASSPTGVEGYTF,TGCGCCAGCAGCCCGACAGGGGTAGAGGGCTACACCTTC
TRBJ2-7,-,TRBV28,-,CASRQGRARTYEQYF,TGTGCCAGCAGACAGGGTCGAGCACGCACCTACGAGCAGTACTTC
TRBJ2-1,TRBD1,TRBV18,-,CASSTGGYNEQFF,TGTGCCAGCTCCACAGGGGGGTACAATGAGCAGTTCTTC
TRBJ1-2,TRBD1,TRBV29-1,-,CSVVGQGVPTF,TGCAGCGTTGTGGGGCAGGGGGTTCCCACCTTC
TRBJ1-4,-,TRBV28,-,CASSPGGLEKLFF,TGTGCCAGCAGTCCCGGGGGCCTTGAAAAACTGTTTTTT
TRBJ1-1,-,TRBV25-1,-,CASKRSGAAEAFF,TGTGCCAGCAAAAGGTCGGGGGCCGCTGAAGCTTTCTTT
TRBJ1-1,-,TRBV4-1,-,CASSQRLIGGRSEAFF,TGCGCCAGCAGCCAACGCCTAATCGGGGGTAGGAGTGAAGCTTTCTTT
TRBJ2-1,-,TRBV5-4,-,CASSFMDPNEQFF,TGTGCCAGCAGCTTTATGGACCCAAATGAGCAGTTCTTC
TRBJ1-5,-,TRBV10-3,-,CAITADYNQPQHF,TGTGCCATCACTGCCGACTACAATCAGCCCCAGCATTTT
TRBJ2-7,-,TRBV6-6,once,CASSYNLGGIDEQYF,TGTGCCAGCAGTTACAACCTGGGGGGAATTGACGAGCAGTACTTC
TRBJ1-1,TRBD1,TRBV25-1,-,CASSETTGGGTEAFF,TGTGCCAGCAGTGAAACGACAGGGGGGGGAACTGAAGCTTTCTTT
TRBJ2-2,-,TRBV5-1,-,CASSGDGELFF,TGCGCCAGCAGCGGCGACGGGGAGCTGTTTTTT
TRBJ2-3,TRBD1,TRBV2,-,CASSDRDRVADTQYF,TGTGCCAGCAGTGACCGGGACAGGGTAGCAGATACGCAGTATTTT
TRBJ2-7,-,TRBV10-1,-,CASSERVDRTYEQYF,TGCGCCAGCAGTGAGAGGGTCGACCGAACCTACGAGCAGTACTTC
TRBJ1-1,TRBD1,TRBV5-1,few,CASSLDRGTTEAFF,TGCGCCAGCAGCCTAGACAGGGGGACCACTGAAGCTTTCTTT
TRBJ2-4,-,TRBV4-1,-,CASSQQRDRSSGRANIQYF,TGCGCCAGCAGCCAACAACGGGACAGGTCGAGCGGGAGAGCAAACATTCAGTACTTC
TRBJ2-7,-,TRBV20-1,once,CSARDKREQYF,TGCAGTGCTAGAGATAAAAGGGAGCAGTACTTC
TRBJ1-3,-,TRBV28,-,CASSLLGSSGNTIYF,TGTGCCAGCAGTTTATTGGGGAGCTCTGGAAACACCATATATTTT
TRBJ1-1,TRBD1,TRBV30,few,CAWRKTGVEAFF,TGTGCCTGGAGAAAGACAGGGGTTGAAGCTTTCTTT
TRBJ2-1,TRBD2,TRBV5-1,-,CASSLSLAGGGNEQFF,TGCGCCAGCAGTTTATCACTAGCGGGAGGTGGGAATGAGCAGTTCTTC
TRBJ2-6,-,TRBV27,-,CASSRRDSGANVLTF,TGTGCCAGCAGCCGGCGGGACTCTGGGGCCAACGTCCTGACTTTC
TRBJ1-6,-,TRBV30,-,CAWSPYGGGPLHF,TGTGCCTGGAGTCCCTATGGCGGTGGGCCTCTCCACTTT
TRBJ1-4,TRBD1,TRBV28,-,CASGYPDRPFGLTNEKLFF,TGTGCCAGCGGGTACCCGGACAGGCCATTCGGGCTAACTAATGAAAAACTGTTTTTT
TRBJ2-3,-,TRBV5-1,-,CASSFRGTVLDTQYF,TGCGCCAGCAGCTTCCGCGGGACAGTCCTAGATACGCAGTATTTT
TRBJ1-1,-,TRBV28,-,CASSPNGHPNTEAFF,TGTGCCAGCAGCCCAAACGGACACCCGAACACTGAAGCTTTCTTT
TRBJ2-7,-,TRBV21-1,-,CASPRDRQHIYEQYF,TGTGCCAGCCCAAGAGATAGACAGCACATCTACGAGCAGTACTTC
TRBJ2-5,-,TRBV5-6,-,CASSLVTGSETQYF,TGTGCCAGCAGCTTGGTTACAGGGTCAGAGACCCAGTACTTC
TRBJ2-1,-,TRBV5-1,-,CASSLGPLSHNEQFF,TGCGCCAGCAGCCTGGGACCTCTCTCACACAATGAGCAGTTCTTC
TRBJ2-1,-,TRBV4-1,-,CASSQGTGPLYNEQFF,TGCGCCAGCAGCCAAGGGACGGGGCCCCTCTACAATGAGCAGTTCTTC
TRBJ1-1,-,TRBV7-6,-,CASSLGWNTEAFF,TGTGCCAGCAGCCTCGGGTGGAACACTGAAGCTTTCTTT
TRBJ1-1,-,TRBV28,-,CASNNAMNTEAFF,TGTGCCAGTAACAACGCGATGAACACTGAAGCTTTCTTT
TRBJ2-5,-,TRBV5-1,-,CASSLAGIQETQYF,TGCGCCAGCAGCTTGGCAGGCATTCAAGAGACCCAGTACTTC
TRBJ2-5,-,TRBV5-1,-,CASSLGGSLKETQYF,TGCGCCAGCAGCTTGGGAGGTAGCCTAAAAGAGACCCAGTACTTC
TRBJ2-5,TRBD2,TRBV4-2,-,CASSQPRTSEYQETQYF,TGTGCCAGCAGCCAACCAAGGACTAGCGAGTACCAAGAGACCCAGTACTTC
TRBJ1-2,TRBD1,TRBV7-8,-,CASSGGTGVVRGYTF,TGTGCCAGCAGCGGCGGGACAGGGGTGGTGAGGGGCTACACCTTC
TRBJ2-1,TRBD2,TRBV4-2,-,CASSQDVAGPYNEQFF,TGTGCCAGCAGCCAAGACGTAGCGGGACCCTACAATGAGCAGTTCTTC
TRBJ1-5,-,TRBV27,-,CASRIQQGHQPQHF,TGTGCCAGCAGAATACAGCAGGGACATCAGCCCCAGCATTTT
TRBJ2-5,-,TRBV2,-,CASGYQETQYF,TGTGCCAGCGGGTACCAAGAGACCCAGTACTTC
TRBJ2-2,-,TRBV7-3,-,CASSLNNARRELFF,TGTGCCAGCAGCTTAAATAACGCGCGCCGGGAGCTGTTTTTT
TRBJ2-3,-,TRBV13,-,CASSSQTGVSTDTQYF,TGTGCCAGCAGCAGTCAGACAGGAGTTAGCACAGATACGCAGTATTTT
TRBJ2-1,-,TRBV4-1,once,CASSQGFVYSYNEQFF,TGCGCCAGCAGCCAAGGTTTCGTATACTCCTACAATGAGCAGTTCTTC
TRBJ2-1,-,TRBV2,-,CASSLDSFSYNEQFF,TGTGCCAGCAGTTTGGACAGCTTCTCCTACAATGAGCAGTTCTTC
TRBJ2-7,TRBD2,TRBV10-3,-,CASYSGTSGSSRYEQYF,TGTGCCAGCTACTCCGGGACTAGCGGGAGTTCGCGGTACGAGCAGTACTTC
TRBJ2-5,TRBD1,TRBV5-1,-,CASSWDQGAGETQYF,TGCGCCAGCAGCTGGGACCAGGGGGCTGGAGAGACCCAGTACTTC
TRBJ2-7,-,TRBV7-9,-,CASSHRESGEQYF,TGTGCCAGCAGCCACCGGGAGAGCGGAGAGCAGTACTTC
TRBJ1-2,TRBD1,TRBV15,-,CATSRGTGGPFGGYTF,TGTGCCACCAGCAGGGGGACAGGGGGTCCCTTCGGTGGCTACACCTTC